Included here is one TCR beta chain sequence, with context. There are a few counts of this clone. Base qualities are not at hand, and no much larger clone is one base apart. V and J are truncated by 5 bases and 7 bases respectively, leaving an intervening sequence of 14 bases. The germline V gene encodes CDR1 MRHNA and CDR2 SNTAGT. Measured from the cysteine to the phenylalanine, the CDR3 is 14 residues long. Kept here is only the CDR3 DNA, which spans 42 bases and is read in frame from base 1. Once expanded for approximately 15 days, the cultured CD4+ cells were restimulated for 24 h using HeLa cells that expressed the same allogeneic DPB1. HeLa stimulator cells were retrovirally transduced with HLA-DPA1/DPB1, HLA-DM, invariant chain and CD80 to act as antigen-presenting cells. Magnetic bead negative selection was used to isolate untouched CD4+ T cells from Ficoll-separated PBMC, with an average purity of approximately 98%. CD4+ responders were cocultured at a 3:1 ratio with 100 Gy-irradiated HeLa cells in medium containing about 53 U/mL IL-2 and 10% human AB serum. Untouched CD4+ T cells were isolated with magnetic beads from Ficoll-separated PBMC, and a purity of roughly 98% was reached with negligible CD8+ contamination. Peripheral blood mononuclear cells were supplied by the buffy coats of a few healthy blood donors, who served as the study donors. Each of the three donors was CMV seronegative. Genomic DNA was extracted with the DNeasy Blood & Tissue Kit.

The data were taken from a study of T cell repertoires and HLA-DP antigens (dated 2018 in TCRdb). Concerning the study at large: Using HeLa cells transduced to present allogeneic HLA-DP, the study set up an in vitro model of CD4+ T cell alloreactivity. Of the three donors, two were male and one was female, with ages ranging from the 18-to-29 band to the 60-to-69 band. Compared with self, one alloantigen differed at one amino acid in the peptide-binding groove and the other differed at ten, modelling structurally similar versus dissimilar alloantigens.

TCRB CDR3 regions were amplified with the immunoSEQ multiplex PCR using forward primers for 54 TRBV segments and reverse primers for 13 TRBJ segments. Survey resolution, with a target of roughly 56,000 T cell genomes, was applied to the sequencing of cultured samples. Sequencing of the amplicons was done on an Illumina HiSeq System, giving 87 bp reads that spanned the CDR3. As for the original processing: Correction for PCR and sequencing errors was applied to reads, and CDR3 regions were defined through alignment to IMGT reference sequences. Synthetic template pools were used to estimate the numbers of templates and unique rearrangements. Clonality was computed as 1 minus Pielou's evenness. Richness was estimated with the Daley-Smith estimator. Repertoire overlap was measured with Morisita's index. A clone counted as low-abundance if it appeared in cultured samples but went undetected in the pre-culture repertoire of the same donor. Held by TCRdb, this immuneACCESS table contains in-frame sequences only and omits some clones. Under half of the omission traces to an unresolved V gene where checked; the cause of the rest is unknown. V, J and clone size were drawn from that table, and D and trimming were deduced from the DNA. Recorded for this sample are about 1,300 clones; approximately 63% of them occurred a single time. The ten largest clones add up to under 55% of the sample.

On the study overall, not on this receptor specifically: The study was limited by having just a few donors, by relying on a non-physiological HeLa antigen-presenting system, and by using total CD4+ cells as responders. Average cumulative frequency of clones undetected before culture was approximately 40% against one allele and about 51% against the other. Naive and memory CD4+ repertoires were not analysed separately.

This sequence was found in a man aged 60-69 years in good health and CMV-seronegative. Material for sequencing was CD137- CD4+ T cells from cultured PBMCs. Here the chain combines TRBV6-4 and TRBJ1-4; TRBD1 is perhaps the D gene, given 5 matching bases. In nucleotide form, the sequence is TGTGCCAGCAGTCGCGACAGTTGGGCTGAAAAACTGTTTTTT. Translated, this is CASSRDSWAEKLFF.